Sequencing of this T cell receptor (beta chain) was carried out in a study of blood T cell repertoires in COVID-19 (dated by TCRdb to about 2020). About the investigation overall: The collaborator samples originated in the United States, Italy and Spain and spanned the acute and convalescent phases of COVID-19. The prospective study material was composed of cDNA or gDNA derived from T cells, B-cell-depleted T cells, or PBMCs. The dataset comprised deeply sampled blood TCRbeta repertoires from subjects exposed to, actively infected with, or recovered from COVID-19. The repertoires were made available in a free public database intended to serve as a resource for research on the immune response to SARS-CoV-2. Samples came from the ongoing ImmuneRACE study (first 160 participants) plus 1,254 subjects from 6 global collaborators. Nearly every sample came with metadata listing a de-identified subject ID, COVID-19 status, age in years and sex. Where available, HLA class I and class II types were taken from metadata supplied by the sample provider and were not determined by assay-based typing. Broad study findings and their caveats: How much clinical and demographic metadata was included differed by source and by participant, and the metadata was provided uncurated.

The collaborating institutions used their own protocols to collect whole blood in K2EDTA tubes. For TCRbeta analysis, collaborators shipped samples in one of three forms: frozen whole blood, isolated PBMCs, or DNA extracted from either of those sample types. Concerning this clone: There is no known antigen for this receptor. Qualities for individual bases were not recorded, and no much larger clone is one base off.

CDR1 SGHDT and CDR2 YYEEEE were looked up in the germline V gene. The germline V end is reduced by 2 bases and the J end by 8 bases; junction bases left unmatched: 6. Reading from cysteine to phenylalanine, the CDR3 counts 13 amino acids. Kept here is only the CDR3 DNA, which spans 39 bases and is read in frame from base 1. TCRbeta CDR3 regions were amplified from genomic DNA using the immunoSEQ Assay, a bias-controlled multiplex PCR. The paper's data handling went like this. The number of nucleated cells in each sample was estimated by amplification of reference gene primers within the assay. To quantify the absolute abundance of each unique TCRbeta CDR3 rearrangement, sequence reads were collapsed and filtered. For each sample, productive Simpson clonality was calculated by taking the square root of Simpson's diversity index across productive rearrangements. Not all clones reach the TCRdb copy of this immuneACCESS table, which keeps in-frame sequences only. Checked studies attribute under half of the gap to unresolved V genes and leave the rest unexplained. Clonal size and the V and J genes are those of that table, whereas D and trimming came from the DNA. For this sample the table gives fewer than 250,000 clones, of which 84% were detected only once. The ten top clones hold just under 20% of the sample.

The V and J genes are TRBV5-6 and TRBJ1-2; 7 middle bases align to TRBD1. The sequence derives from a man younger than 45 with active or convalescent COVID-19. Sequenced: peripheral blood. Here the CDR3 is given as CASSFDRAGGYTF. The sequence in DNA is TGTGCCAGCAGCTTCGACAGGGCGGGCGGCTACACCTTC.